The following is a T cell receptor beta chain sequence with its context. Its antigen is still unknown. No much larger clone is present one base from it, and per-base qualities are unavailable. The data stem from a study of a mutant IDH1 vaccine in newly diagnosed glioma (dated by TCRdb to the early 2020s). For the study in its entirety: Of the 30 to 35 treated patients, around 62% were male and about 40% were female, and a mean age of roughly 37 years was recorded. Prior to enrollment, standard therapy consisting of radiotherapy alone, temozolomide alone, or radiochemotherapy with temozolomide had been administered to patients, with the combination being received by most patients. Longitudinal TCRB deep sequencing was performed for about two dozen treated patients wherever samples were available for exploratory analyses. Six visits were used for peripheral blood collection: V03 (baseline), V05, V07, V10, V12 and V13.

The sample's time point, from its label and the paper: baseline, week 1 (first vaccination visit). Interpreted using the paper, the treatment or condition label stands for: pre-vaccination baseline after standard-of-care therapy. All donors had newly diagnosed IDH1-mutant astrocytomas of WHO grade 3 or 4 that showed loss of nuclear ATRX. The samples were drawn from NOA16, a multicentre, single-arm, open-label phase I trial in Germany that tested a mutant IDH1 peptide vaccine in humans for the first time. Visit V03 blood draws served as the baseline sample for immunogenicity testing. Genomic DNA for TCRB sequencing was extracted from EDTA blood using the DNeasy Blood and Tissue Kit. Overall study results and their limits: No apparent relationship was observed between pseudoprogression and alterations in the top peripheral T cell clonotypes detected by TCRB sequencing. PBMC samples for TCRB deep sequencing were selected based on availability. The authors stated that sample limitations prevented analyses of patient blood samples from being reproduced. Vaccine-induced immune responses across multiple MHC alleles were detected in 80% to 95% of patients.

The library was generated by the immunoSEQ multiplex PCR assay. Following the manufacturer's protocol, the hsTCRB Kit was used to amplify rearranged TCR beta chain sequences. TCRB libraries were sequenced on an Illumina MiSeq. Regarding the original processing steps: The kit vendor's proprietary platform handled demultiplexing, trimming and gene mapping. TCRdb limited this immuneACCESS table to in-frame rearrangements with V and J called. A share of clones is missing; checked studies link under half to unresolved V genes, and the rest is unexplained. The DNA was the basis for D and trimming; V, J and clone size are from that table. Recorded for this sample are tens of thousands of clones; 88% of them occurred a single time. 4% to 5.5% of the sample is taken by the ten largest. The sequence was obtained from a woman aged 40 to 50 with glioma. The sample was PBMCs, taken from a glioma patient treated with radiotherapy, temozolomide or both.

The sequenced DNA is TGTGCCACCAGCAGGGCACAGGGGGGGGCCTACGAGCAGTACTTC. It translates to CATSRAQGGAYEQYF. The V gene is TRBV15 and the J gene is TRBJ2-7; a tentative D call is TRBD1 (8 bases match). The CDR3 contains 15 residues, cysteine and phenylalanine counted. The sequence is cut down to CDR3 DNA, 45 bases in frame from base 1. The germline V gene (reference sequence) yields LNHNV for CDR1 and YYDKDF for CDR2. V lost 3 bases and J lost 2 bases; the stretch between them is 14 bases long.